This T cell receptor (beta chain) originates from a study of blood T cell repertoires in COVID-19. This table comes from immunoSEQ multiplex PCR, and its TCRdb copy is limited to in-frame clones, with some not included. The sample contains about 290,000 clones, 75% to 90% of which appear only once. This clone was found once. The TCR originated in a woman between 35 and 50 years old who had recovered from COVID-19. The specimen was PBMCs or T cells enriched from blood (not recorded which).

CDR3 amino acids: CASSTGQGRSLNTEAFF. CDR3 in DNA: TGTGCCAGTAGTACGGGACAGGGACGGAGCTTGAACACTGAAGCTTTCTTT. The chain employs TRBV19 and TRBJ1-1, with 9 bases that match TRBD1. The CDR3 runs 17 residues. Germline V gene data show CDR1 as LNHDA and CDR2 as SQIVND (reference sequence). Trimming took 4 bases from V and 0 from J; bases not matched to a gene: 9.